A selection of T cell receptor beta chains follows, all from one sample in a study of blood T cell repertoires in COVID-19. Some clones are missing from TCRdb's copy, which holds only in-frame ones; the method was immunoSEQ multiplex PCR. Of 250,000 to 350,000 clones detected, roughly 89% appear once; the ten largest clones hold 0.9% to 1%. The sequencing sample was made of peripheral blood. The source is a woman aged 40 to 50 who had recovered from COVID-19. The CDR3 runs from the conserved cysteine through the conserved F or W. Fields, in order: V gene, D gene, J gene, clone size, CDR3 DNA, CDR3 protein. D genes are given only for firm matches. Expanded clones are given a class, and other clones once, few, many or no size at all.

>TRBV30|TRBD1|TRBJ1-1|.
TGTGCCTGGACGGGACAGGGGATCGCAGCTTTCTTT
CAWTGQGIAAFF
>TRBV19|TRBD1|TRBJ2-7|.
TGTGCCAGTAGTTCGGACAGGGGCCGCGAGCAGTACTTC
CASSSDRGREQYF
>TRBV5-5|TRBD1|TRBJ2-3|few
TGTGCCAGCAGCAGACAGGGCCACACAGATACGCAGTATTTT
CASSRQGHTDTQYF
>TRBV18|TRBD1|TRBJ1-4|.
TGTGCCAGCTCAAAGGGACAGCATAATGAAAAACTGTTTTTT
CASSKGQHNEKLFF
>TRBV27|TRBD1|TRBJ1-5|few
TGTGCCAGCAGTCCCGCTGGGACAGGGGGCAATCAGCCCCAGCATTTT
CASSPAGTGGNQPQHF
>TRBV29-1|TRBD2|TRBJ2-7|.
TGCAGCGCCCTCGGGGCGGGGGGCAACTACGAGCAGTACTTC
CSALGAGGNYEQYF
>TRBV21-1|.|TRBJ2-3|.
TGTGCCAGCAGCAAATGCCCGCGGCTAGCGGGAGGGCCAGCTACGCAGTATTTT
CASSKCPRLAGGPATQYF
>TRBV5-1|.|TRBJ2-2|.
TGCGCCAGCAGCTTGAGGCAGGATAACACCGGGGAGCTGTTTTTT
CASSLRQDNTGELFF
>TRBV29-1|TRBD1|TRBJ1-4|.
TGCAGCGTTGTTGTAGGGGGCGTCGGAAAACTGTTTTTT
CSVVVGGVGKLFF
>TRBV6-6|TRBD1|TRBJ2-1|.
TGTGCCAGCAGTTTTATGGGACAGGGATTCGATGAGCAGTTCTTC
CASSFMGQGFDEQFF
>TRBV4-1|TRBD2|TRBJ2-3|.
TGCGCCAGCAGCCAAGATCGGCTAGCGGGAGGGTTCCCAGATACGCAGTATTTT
CASSQDRLAGGFPDTQYF
>TRBV25-1|.|TRBJ1-6|.
TGTGCCAGCAGTGGGGTTGCTGGGGCAGGCCCCCTCCACTTT
CASSGVAGAGPLHF
>TRBV6-5|TRBD2|TRBJ2-1|.
TGTGCCAGCAGTTACAGCGGGGCCATCTACAATGAGCAGTTCTTC
CASSYSGAIYNEQFF
>TRBV5-1|TRBD1|TRBJ1-4|.
TGCGCCAGCACTCCGGGCAGGGGGAATGAAAAACTGTTTTTT
CASTPGRGNEKLFF